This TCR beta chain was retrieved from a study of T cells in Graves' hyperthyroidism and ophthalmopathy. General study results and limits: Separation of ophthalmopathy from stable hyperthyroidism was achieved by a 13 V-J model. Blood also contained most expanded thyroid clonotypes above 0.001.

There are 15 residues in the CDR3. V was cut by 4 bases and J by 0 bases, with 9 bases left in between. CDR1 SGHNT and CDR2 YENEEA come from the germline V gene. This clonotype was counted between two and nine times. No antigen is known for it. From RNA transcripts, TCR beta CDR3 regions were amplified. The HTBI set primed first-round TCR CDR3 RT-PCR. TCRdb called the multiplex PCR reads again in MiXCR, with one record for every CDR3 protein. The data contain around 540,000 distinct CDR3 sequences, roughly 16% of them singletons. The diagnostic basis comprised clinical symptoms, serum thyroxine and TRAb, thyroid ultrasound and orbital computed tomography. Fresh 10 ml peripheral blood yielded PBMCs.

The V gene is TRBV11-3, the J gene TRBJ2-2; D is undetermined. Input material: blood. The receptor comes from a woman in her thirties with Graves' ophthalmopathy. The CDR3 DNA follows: TGTGCCAGCAGCTCGGACGAAGCGAACACCGGGGAGCTGTTTTTT. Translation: CASSSDEANTGELFF.